Listed below are T cell receptor beta chains from one sample, sequenced in a study of blood T cell repertoires in COVID-19. Data came from immunoSEQ multiplex PCR; TCRdb stores just in-frame clones and leaves some out. The data contain under 25,000 clones, roughly 90% of them seen just once; the ten biggest clones take up about 10%. Sequencing used peripheral blood. These receptors were collected from a human donor in a cohort sampled during active COVID-19. The donor label of this sample is uncertain. The CDR3 runs from the conserved cysteine through the conserved F or W. D genes are given only for firm matches. Clone size is given for some rows only: seen once, a few or many times, or a class if the clone is expanded.

clone size	D gene	CDR3 length	V gene	J gene	CDR3 DNA	CDR3 protein
.	TRBD2	16	TRBV6-1	TRBJ2-7	TGTGCCAGCAGTGAAGGACTAGCGGGGGTCGCCTACGAGCAGTACTTC	CASSEGLAGVAYEQYF
.	TRBD1	14	TRBV9	TRBJ2-1	TGTGCCAGCACCTCAGGGGGCTCCTACAATGAGCAGTTCTTC	CASTSGGSYNEQFF
.	.	13	TRBV10-2	TRBJ1-2	TGCGCCAGCAGTTTTGACAGGTTAACTGGCTACACCTTC	CASSFDRLTGYTF
once	TRBD1	13	TRBV18	TRBJ2-1	TGTGCCAGCTCAGGGACAGGGAGGAATGAGCAGTTCTTC	CASSGTGRNEQFF
.	TRBD1	16	TRBV18	TRBJ1-1	TGTGCCAGCTCACCAAACAGGGGGCAGTTGGGCACTGAAGCTTTCTTT	CASSPNRGQLGTEAFF
.	.	13	TRBV2	TRBJ1-1	TGTGCCAGCCAGATTAATCAGAACACTGAAGCTTTCTTT	CASQINQNTEAFF
.	TRBD1	16	TRBV11-2	TRBJ2-2	TGTGCCAGCAGCTTAGGGGCAGGGGGCTACACCGGGGAGCTGTTTTTT	CASSLGAGGYTGELFF
.	.	15	TRBV11-1	TRBJ1-1	TGTGCCAGCAGCTTGAATACGGGGGTGGGCACTGAAGCTTTCTTT	CASSLNTGVGTEAFF
.	TRBD1	15	TRBV5-1	TRBJ2-1	TGCGCCAGCAGCCCGGGACAGTCTATGGACAATGAGCAGTTCTTC	CASSPGQSMDNEQFF
.	.	15	TRBV5-7	TRBJ2-5	TGTGCCAGCAGTCGGACCGGGACAAACCAAGAGACCCAGTACTTC	CASSRTGTNQETQYF
.	.	15	TRBV2	TRBJ1-1	TGTGCCAGCAGCCTCAGCCTCCAGGGGAACACTGAAGCTTTCTTT	CASSLSLQGNTEAFF
.	TRBD1	13	TRBV5-1	TRBJ1-1	TGCGCCAGCAGCTTGACAGGGGGCACTGAAGCTTTCTTT	CASSLTGGTEAFF
.	TRBD1	13	TRBV29-1	TRBJ2-7	TGCAGCGTTGAGGGACAGGGATTAGGCGAGCAGTACTTC	CSVEGQGLGEQYF
.	.	12	TRBV28	TRBJ2-3	TGTGCCAGCAGTAAACAGGCCCAGACGCAGTATTTT	CASSKQAQTQYF
.	.	13	TRBV6-6	TRBJ1-2	TGTGCCAGCAGTACAGGCAACGGGTATGGCTACACCTTC	CASSTGNGYGYTF
.	.	13	TRBV27	TRBJ2-5	TGTGCCAGCAGGCGGACAGGAGGGGAGACCCAGTACTTC	CASRRTGGETQYF
.	TRBD2	16	TRBV5-4	TRBJ2-7	TGTGCCAGCAGCTTGGCCGGTGCTAGCGGGAGGAACGAGCAGTACTTC	CASSLAGASGRNEQYF
few	.	13	TRBV30	TRBJ2-7	TGTGCCTGGAGTGCTACAGACCTTTACGAGCAGTACTTC	CAWSATDLYEQYF
.	TRBD1	16	TRBV27	TRBJ1-6	TGTGCCAGCAGTGGACGACAGGGGGCTTTGGGTTCACCCCTCCACTTT	CASSGRQGALGSPLHF
few	TRBD1	14	TRBV6-5	TRBJ1-3	TGTGCCAGCAGCCCGGGACAGGCCGGAAACACCATATATTTT	CASSPGQAGNTIYF
.	TRBD1	13	TRBV6-5	TRBJ1-5	TGTGCCACGCAGGGGGTTAACGGGCAGCCCCAGCATTTT	CATQGVNGQPQHF
.	.	12	TRBV2	TRBJ2-5	TGTGCCAGCCGCAGGGTTCAAGAGACCCAGTACTTC	CASRRVQETQYF
.	TRBD1	15	TRBV30	TRBJ2-3	TGTGCCTGGAGTGCGGGACAGGTGAACACAGATACGCAGTATTTT	CAWSAGQVNTDTQYF
.	.	12	TRBV5-6	TRBJ1-1	TGTGCCAGCAGCCGTAGGAACACTGAAGCTTTCTTT	CASSRRNTEAFF
.	.	15	TRBV6-5	TRBJ2-5	TGTGCCAGCAGTTCACCGTCAGGGCGTCAAGAGACCCAGTACTTC	CASSSPSGRQETQYF
once	.	15	TRBV19	TRBJ1-5	TGTGCCAGTAGTCCCCAGTCCAGGGTGGATCAGCCCCAGCATTTT	CASSPQSRVDQPQHF
.	.	13	TRBV11-1	TRBJ1-1	TGTGCCAGCAGCTTATCGGAGCAAACTGAAGCTTTCTTT	CASSLSEQTEAFF
.	TRBD2	18	TRBV5-8	TRBJ2-2	TGTGCCAGCAGCTCTCCCACTAGCGGGAGTGCTATAGCCGGGGAGCTGTTTTTT	CASSSPTSGSAIAGELFF
.	TRBD1	14	TRBV2	TRBJ1-1	TGTGCCAGCTCGGGACAGGGGGGGAACACTGAAGCTTTCTTT	CASSGQGGNTEAFF